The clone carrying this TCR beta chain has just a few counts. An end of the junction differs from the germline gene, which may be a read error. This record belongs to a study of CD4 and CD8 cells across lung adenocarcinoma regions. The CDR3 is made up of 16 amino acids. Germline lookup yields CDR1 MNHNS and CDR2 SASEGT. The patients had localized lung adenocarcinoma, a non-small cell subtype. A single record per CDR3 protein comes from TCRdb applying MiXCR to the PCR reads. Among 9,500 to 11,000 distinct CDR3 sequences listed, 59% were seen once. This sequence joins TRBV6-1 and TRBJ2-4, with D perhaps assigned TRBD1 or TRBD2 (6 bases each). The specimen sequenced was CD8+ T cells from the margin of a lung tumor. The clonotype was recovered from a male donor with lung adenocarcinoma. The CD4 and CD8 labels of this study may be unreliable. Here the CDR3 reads CASSEAGPGAKNTQYF. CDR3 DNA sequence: TGTGCCAGCAGTGAAGCGGGGCCGGGGGCCAAGAACACTCAGTACTTT.